This TCR beta chain was found in a study of graft-versus-host responses after intestinal transplantation. Across the study: Recipients uniformly received anti-thymocyte globulin induction, followed by tacrolimus and steroids for 2 to 4 years.

Whole-study findings and limits: Ileal or blood samples showed some GvH clones first, and such clones were also found in recipient marrow. In patients with graft-donor T cell macrochimerism, allograft graft-versus-host to host-versus-graft clonal ratios were high.

Points on this clone: Its target is unknown.

Generated by immunoSEQ multiplex PCR, the TCRdb table keeps only in-frame clones and is missing some. The sample contains 96,000 or so clones, 80% to 95% of which appear only once. The V gene's germline CDR1 is SGHDT and CDR2 YYEEEE. CDR3 length: 15 residues. Deletions cut 0 bases from V and 4 bases from J, with 13 bases between. Sequenced here: unstimulated CD4+ T cells sorted from spleen or lymph node cells, sampled before intestinal transplant. This sequence originates from a human donor who received an intestinal transplant. The chain combines TRBV5-6 with TRBJ2-5; tentative D call: TRBD1 (5 bases). The CDR3 spells CASSLVVRAGETQYF. The CDR3 region has the DNA TGTGCCAGCAGCTTGGTGGTCAGGGCAGGAGAGACCCAGTACTTC.